One and the same sample provided the 2 T cell receptor beta chains below, sequenced in a study of T cells in women clearing cervical HPV infection. Sequenced by immunoSEQ multiplex PCR; TCRdb stores in-frame clones only, minus some. There are around 15,000 clones in the sample, with about 7% held by the top ten. The sequencing input was blood buffy coat. These receptors were collected from a woman between 18 and 70 years old with a cervical HPV16 infection that either progressed to CIN3+ or cleared (not recorded which).

On this clone: The read ends 3 residues early relative to the CDR3; the germline J gene fills the gap. This chain connects TRBV28 to TRBJ2-7, with 12 bases identical to TRBD1. After removal of 6 bases from V and 3 bases from J, the junction contained 6 bases not matched to a gene. The V gene's germline CDR1 is MDHEN and CDR2 SYDVKM. The CDR3 is made up of 15 amino acids. Here the CDR3 reads CASSSGTGGHYEQYF. The part of the CDR3 DNA that was read is TGTGCCAGCAGCTCCGGGACAGGGGGCCACTACGAG.

About this clone itself: The read stops 3 residues short of the end of the CDR3; the missing end is completed from the germline J gene. The V gene is TRBV6-2 or TRBV6-3, the J gene TRBJ2-7; D ambiguous. The CDR3 runs 11 residues. Germline CDR1 is MNHEY and CDR2 is SVGEGT. V shed 4 bases and J shed 3 bases, with 4 bases lying between them. The CDR3 here is CASSWLYEQYF. The sequenced CDR3 bases are TGTGCCAGCAGTTGGCTCTACGAG.